This TCR beta chain comes out of a study of blood T cell repertoires in COVID-19. The germline CDR1 and CDR2 sequences are LNHDA and SQIVND (reference sequence). V was trimmed by 5 bases and J by 4 bases, leaving 11 bases between them. This CDR3 is 14 amino acids long. Ages ranged from about 18 to 90 years, with residence in approximately 23 US areas. Under the authors' procedure: Amplification of reference gene primers provided the estimated nucleated cell counts. The assay was immunoSEQ multiplex PCR, and TCRdb's table has in-frame clones only and misses some. Clone size and the V and J calls come from that table; the DNA yielded D and trimming. Of 180,000 or so clones in the sample, roughly 90% were seen once.

This TCR derives from a woman aged 18-29 years who had recovered from COVID-19. Source material: PBMCs or T cells enriched from blood (not recorded which). The rearrangement links TRBV19 to TRBJ2-2; the D gene is possibly TRBD1 (5 bases). CDR3 region: CASSSGSATGELFF. The CDR3 bases are TGTGCCAGTAGTTCAGGGTCGGCCACCGGGGAGCTGTTTTTT.